The clone carrying this T cell receptor beta chain has ten or more counts. This sample was taken from a study of identical twins. In TCRdb, the 5' RACE reads were re-called with MiXCR into one record per CDR3 protein. The table lists around 960,000 distinct CDR3 sequences, roughly an eighth of them singletons. These data were also reused for a study on yellow fever vaccine responses in identical twins.

Material: PBMCs. The TCR sequence derives from a woman under 30 in good health.

In DNA form, the CDR3 reads TGCAGTGCTGGGGCCTCCTACGAGCAGTACTTC. Encoded protein: CSAGASYEQYF. The chain combines TRBV20-1 with TRBJ2-7; a weak D match, TRBD1 (5 bases). V was cut by 5 bases and J by 0 bases, with 5 bases left in between. The germline CDR1 and CDR2 sequences are DFQATT and SNEGSKA (reference sequence). The length of the CDR3 is 11 residues.